This T cell receptor beta chain was documented in a study of OX40 agonist ivuxolimab in advanced cancers. At the level of the study: Intravenous ivuxolimab at 0.01 to 10 mg/kg was given to patients every 2 weeks. Three partial responders included one hepatocellular carcinoma patient and two cutaneous melanoma patients. Study-wide findings and caveats: In CD8+ T cells, expanded clones were on average more numerous than in CD4+.

Excluded were patients having autoimmune disease history or systemic immunosuppression. Produced via immunoSEQ multiplex PCR; TCRdb's table is partial and in-frame only. The data hold approximately 66,000 clones, with 86% observed a single time. Regarding this clone: What it binds is not known.

V was cut by 7 bases and J by 4 bases, with 19 bases left in between. This CDR3 is built from 15 residues. In germline, CDR1 is MDHEN, CDR2 SYDVKM. The chain employs TRBV28 and TRBJ1-1; perhaps TRBD1 as D (6 bases). This clonotype was sampled from an adult with an advanced solid tumor such as melanoma, head and neck, liver or kidney cancer. Here the sequenced sample was CD4+ or CD8+ T cells sorted from blood, taken in a trial of the OX40 agonist ivuxolimab. CDR3 sequence (DNA): TGTGCCAGCACCGACCGGGGGGCAGGGAGCACTGAAGCTTTCTTT. Amino acids: CASTDRGAGSTEAFF.